These T cell receptor beta chains were read from a single sample in a study of early T cells in non-severe SARS-CoV-2 infection. Using its own MiXCR run on the 5' RACE reads, TCRdb lists one record per CDR3 protein. The table records approximately 56,000 distinct CDR3 sequences, more than 9% of them present only once. Specimen: whole blood. All receptors derive from an adult who was a healthcare worker with PCR-confirmed SARS-CoV-2 infection or an uninfected control (not recorded which). Each CDR3 is given with its conserved first and last residue. D genes are given only for firm matches. Size values are once, few and many counts, or a class for expanded clones, and some rows have none.

TGTGCCACCAGTGCGGGGCCGGGAGGGAGGAATGAGCAGTTCTTC	CATSAGPGGRNEQFF	TRBV24-1	TRBD2	TRBJ2-1	many
TGTGCCAGCAGAGGGACAGGGGGGACCTACGAGCAGTACTTC	CASRGTGGTYEQYF	TRBV5-4	TRBD1	TRBJ2-7	many
TGCGCCAGCAAGGATCCACTCCGGGATGGCTACACCTTC	CASKDPLRDGYTF	TRBV10-2	-	TRBJ1-2	few
TGTGCCAGCAGCTTAGGAGTAAGCTCTGGAAACACCATATATTTT	CASSLGVSSGNTIYF	TRBV7-9	-	TRBJ1-3	many
TGTGCCAGCAGCTTAAAGCTAGCGGGAGCCACAGATACGCAGTATTTT	CASSLKLAGATDTQYF	TRBV7-3	TRBD2	TRBJ2-3	few
TGTGCCAGCAGCCAAGCTTTGGGCAGCTCCTATGGCTACACCTTC	CASSQALGSSYGYTF	TRBV4-2	-	TRBJ1-2	-
TGCGCCAGCAGTGAGTCTAAGGACAGCCCCACCTACGAGCAGTACTTC	CASSESKDSPTYEQYF	TRBV10-1	-	TRBJ2-7	-
TGCAGCGTTGAAGATCAAGAAAAACTGTTTTTT	CSVEDQEKLFF	TRBV29-1	-	TRBJ1-4	many
TGTGCCAGCGCACCACTAGCGGCCTACAATGAGCAGTTCTTC	CASAPLAAYNEQFF	TRBV11-1	TRBD2	TRBJ2-1	-
TGCAGTGCTAGGGCTTCGACTAGCGGGAGGTTTCGGGGCTCCTACGAGCAGTACTTC	CSARASTSGRFRGSYEQYF	TRBV20-1	TRBD2	TRBJ2-7	many